Given below is one TCR beta chain in context. This record belongs to a study of blood T cell repertoires in COVID-19. As for the study in general: Collection of acute and convalescent COVID-19 samples took place in the United States, Italy and Spain. Sources were T cells, B-cell-depleted T cells, or PBMCs; the material itself was cDNA or gDNA.

Per the original data handling: Reference gene primer amplification gave nucleated cell count estimates. The method was immunoSEQ multiplex PCR; TCRdb's version includes in-frame clones alone and lacks a portion of them. Clonal size and the V and J genes are those of that table, whereas D and trimming came from the DNA. The data contain around 250,000 clones, just under 85% of them seen just once; the ten biggest clones take up over 14%. The CDR3 has 14 residues. Trimming cost V 5 bases and J 2 bases, with 10 bases left between them. Germline-derived CDR1 and CDR2 are LNHDA and SQIVND (reference sequence).

The TCR was taken from a man aged 35 to 55 who had recovered from COVID-19. Sequencing used PBMCs or T cells enriched from blood (not recorded which). The J gene is TRBJ1-3, the V gene TRBV19, with a weak D call TRBD1 (6 bases). In DNA, the CDR3 is TGTGCCAGTAGTGCCGGGACAACTGGAAACACCATATATTTT. It encodes CASSAGTTGNTIYF. The full variable domain, in which reference TRBV19 and TRBJ1-3 provide the parts outside the CDR3, is DGGITQSPKYLFRKEGQNVTLSCEQNLNHDAMYWYRQDPGQGLRLIYYSQIVNDFQKGDIAEGYSVSREKKESFPLTVTSAQKNPTAFYLCASSAGTTGNTIYFGEGSWLTVV.